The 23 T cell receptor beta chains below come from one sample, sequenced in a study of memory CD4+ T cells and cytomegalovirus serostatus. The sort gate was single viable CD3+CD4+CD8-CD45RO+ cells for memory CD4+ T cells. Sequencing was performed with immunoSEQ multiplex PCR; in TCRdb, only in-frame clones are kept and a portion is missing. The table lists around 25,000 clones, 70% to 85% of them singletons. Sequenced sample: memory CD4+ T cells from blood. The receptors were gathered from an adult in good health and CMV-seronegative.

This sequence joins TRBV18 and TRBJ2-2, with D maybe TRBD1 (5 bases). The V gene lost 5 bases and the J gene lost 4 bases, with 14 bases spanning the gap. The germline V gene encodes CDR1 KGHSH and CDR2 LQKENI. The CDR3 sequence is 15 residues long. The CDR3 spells CASSSEGVGTGELFF. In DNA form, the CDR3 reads TGTGCCAGCTCATCCGAAGGGGTTGGCACCGGGGAGCTGTTTTTT.

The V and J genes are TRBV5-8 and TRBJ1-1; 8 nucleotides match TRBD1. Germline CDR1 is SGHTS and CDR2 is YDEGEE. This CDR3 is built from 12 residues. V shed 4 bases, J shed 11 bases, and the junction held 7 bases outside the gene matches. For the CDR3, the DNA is TGTGCCAGCAGCCCAACGACAGGGGCGGCTTTCTTT. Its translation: CASSPTTGAAFF. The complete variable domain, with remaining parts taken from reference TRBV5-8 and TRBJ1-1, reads EAGVTQSPTHLIKTRGQQATLRCSPISGHTSVYWYQQALGLGLQFLLWYDEGEERNRGNFPPRFSGRQFPNYSSELNVNALELEDSALYLCASSPTTGAAFFGQGTRLTVV.

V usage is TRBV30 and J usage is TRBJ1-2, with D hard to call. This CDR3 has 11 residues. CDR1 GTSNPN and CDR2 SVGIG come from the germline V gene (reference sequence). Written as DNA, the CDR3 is TGTGCTTGCCGAAGGGCGGGGGGCTACACCTTC. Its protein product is CACRRAGGYTF.

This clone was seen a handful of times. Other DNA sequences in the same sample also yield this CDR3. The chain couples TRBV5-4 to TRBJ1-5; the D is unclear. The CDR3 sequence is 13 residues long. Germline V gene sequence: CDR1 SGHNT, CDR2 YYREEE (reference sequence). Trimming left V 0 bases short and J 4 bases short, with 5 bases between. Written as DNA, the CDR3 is TGTGCCAGCAGCTTGGACCGAAATCAGCCCCAGCATTTT. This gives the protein CASSLDRNQPQHF.

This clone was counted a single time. The CDR3 protein is CASSFRASGNTIYF. The DNA for the CDR3 is TGTGCCAGCAGCTTCAGAGCCTCTGGAAACACCATATATTTT. This rearrangement joins TRBV7-9 to TRBJ1-3, with D unresolved. Trimming removed 3 bases from V and 0 bases from J, with 6 bases in between. This CDR3 has 14 residues. Germline-derived CDR1 and CDR2 are SEHNR and FQNEAQ (reference sequence).

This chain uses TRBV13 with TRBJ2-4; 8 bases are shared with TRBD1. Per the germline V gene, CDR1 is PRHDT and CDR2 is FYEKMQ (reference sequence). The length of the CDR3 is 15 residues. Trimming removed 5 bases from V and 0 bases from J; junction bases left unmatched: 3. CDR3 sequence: CASSPRGRAKNIQYF. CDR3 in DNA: TGTGCCAGCAGCCCCAGGGGGCGAGCCAAAAACATTCAGTACTTC.

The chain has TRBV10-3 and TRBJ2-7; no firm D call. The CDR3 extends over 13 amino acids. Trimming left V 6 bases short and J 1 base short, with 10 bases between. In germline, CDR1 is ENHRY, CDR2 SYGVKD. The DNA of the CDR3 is TGTGCCATCAGCCCGACGGAGTCCTACGAGCAGTACTTC. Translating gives CAISPTESYEQYF.

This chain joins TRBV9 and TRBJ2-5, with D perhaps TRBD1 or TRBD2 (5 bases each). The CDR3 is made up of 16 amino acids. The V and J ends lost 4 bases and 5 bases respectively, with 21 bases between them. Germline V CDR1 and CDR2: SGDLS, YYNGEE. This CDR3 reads CASSPWGTATWETQYF. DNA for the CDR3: TGTGCCAGCAGCCCGTGGGGGACGGCCACCTGGGAGACCCAGTACTTC.

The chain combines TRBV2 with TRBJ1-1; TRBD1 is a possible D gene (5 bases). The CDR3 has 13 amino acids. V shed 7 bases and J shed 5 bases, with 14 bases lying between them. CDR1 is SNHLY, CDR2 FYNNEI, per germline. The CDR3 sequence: CASIQGVSTEAFF. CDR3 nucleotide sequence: TGTGCCAGCATTCAGGGAGTTTCAACTGAAGCTTTCTTT.

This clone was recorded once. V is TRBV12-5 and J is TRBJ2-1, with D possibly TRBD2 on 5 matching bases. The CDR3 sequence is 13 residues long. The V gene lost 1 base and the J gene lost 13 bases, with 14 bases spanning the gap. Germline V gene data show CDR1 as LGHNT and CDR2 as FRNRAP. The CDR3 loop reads CASGLEPGGHQFF. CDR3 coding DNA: TGTGCTAGTGGTTTGGAACCAGGAGGTCACCAGTTCTTC.

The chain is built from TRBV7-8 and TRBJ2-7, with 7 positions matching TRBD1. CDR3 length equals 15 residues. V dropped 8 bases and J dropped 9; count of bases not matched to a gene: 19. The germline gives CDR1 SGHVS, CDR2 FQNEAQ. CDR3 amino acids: CASLPRGQSLFGQYF. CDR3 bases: TGTGCCAGCTTACCACGGGGACAGAGTCTATTTGGGCAGTACTTC.

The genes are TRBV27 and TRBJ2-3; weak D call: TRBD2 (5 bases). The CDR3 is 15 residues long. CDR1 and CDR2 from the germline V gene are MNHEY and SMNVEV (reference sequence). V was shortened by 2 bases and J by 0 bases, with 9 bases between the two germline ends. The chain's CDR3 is CASSLAGRSTDTQYF. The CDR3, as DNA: TGTGCCAGCAGTTTAGCGGGCCGAAGCACAGATACGCAGTATTTT.

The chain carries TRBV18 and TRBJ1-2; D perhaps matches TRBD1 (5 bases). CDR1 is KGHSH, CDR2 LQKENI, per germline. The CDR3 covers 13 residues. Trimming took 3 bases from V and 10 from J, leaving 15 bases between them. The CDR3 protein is CASSPQNTGFYTF. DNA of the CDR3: TGTGCCAGCTCACCCCAGAACACAGGATTCTACACCTTC.

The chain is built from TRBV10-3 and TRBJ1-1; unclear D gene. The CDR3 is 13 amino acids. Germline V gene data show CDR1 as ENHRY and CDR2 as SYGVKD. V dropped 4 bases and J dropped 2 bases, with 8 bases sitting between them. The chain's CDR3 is CAISGQSNTEAFF. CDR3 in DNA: TGTGCCATCAGTGGGCAGTCTAACACTGAAGCTTTCTTT.

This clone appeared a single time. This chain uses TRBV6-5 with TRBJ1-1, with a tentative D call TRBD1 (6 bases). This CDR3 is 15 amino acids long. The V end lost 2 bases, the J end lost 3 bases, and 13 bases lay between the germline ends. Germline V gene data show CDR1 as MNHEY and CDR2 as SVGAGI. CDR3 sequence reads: CASSYRGAVDTEAFF. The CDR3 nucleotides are TGTGCCAGCAGTTACCGGGGGGCGGTGGACACTGAAGCTTTCTTT.

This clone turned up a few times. The CDR3 DNA sequence: TGTGCCAGCAGGTACACGAACACTGAAGCTTTCTTT. This encodes CASRYTNTEAFF. The chain couples TRBV2 to TRBJ1-1, with D unclear. The CDR3 runs to 12 residues. Germline-derived CDR1 and CDR2 are SNHLY and FYNNEI. V lost 6 bases, J lost 1 base, and 6 bases lay in between.

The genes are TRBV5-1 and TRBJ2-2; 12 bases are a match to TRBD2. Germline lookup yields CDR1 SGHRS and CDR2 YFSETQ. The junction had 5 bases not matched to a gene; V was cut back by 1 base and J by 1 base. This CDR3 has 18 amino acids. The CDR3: CASSLPGTSGLNTGELFF. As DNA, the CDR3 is TGCGCCAGCAGCTTGCCGGGGACTAGCGGGCTGAACACCGGGGAGCTGTTTTTT.

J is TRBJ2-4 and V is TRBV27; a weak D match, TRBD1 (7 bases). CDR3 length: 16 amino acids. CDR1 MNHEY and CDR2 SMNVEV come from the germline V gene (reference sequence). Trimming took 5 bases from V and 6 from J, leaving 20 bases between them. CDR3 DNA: TGTGCCAGCAGTAGGACTTTCCAGGGGGGCGGAAACATTCAGTACTTC. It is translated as CASSRTFQGGGNIQYF.

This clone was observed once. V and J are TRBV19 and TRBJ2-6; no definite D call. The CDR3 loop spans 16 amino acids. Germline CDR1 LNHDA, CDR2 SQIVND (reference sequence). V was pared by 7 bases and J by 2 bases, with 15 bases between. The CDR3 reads CASMPPQVAGANVLTF. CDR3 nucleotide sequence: TGTGCCAGTATGCCACCTCAGGTAGCTGGGGCCAACGTCCTGACTTTC.

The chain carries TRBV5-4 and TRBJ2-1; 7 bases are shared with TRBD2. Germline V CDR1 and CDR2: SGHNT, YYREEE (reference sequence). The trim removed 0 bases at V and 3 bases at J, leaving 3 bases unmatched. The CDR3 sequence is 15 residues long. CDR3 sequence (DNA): TGTGCCAGCAGCTTGGATGTAGCGGGCTACAATGAGCAGTTCTTC. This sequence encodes CASSLDVAGYNEQFF.

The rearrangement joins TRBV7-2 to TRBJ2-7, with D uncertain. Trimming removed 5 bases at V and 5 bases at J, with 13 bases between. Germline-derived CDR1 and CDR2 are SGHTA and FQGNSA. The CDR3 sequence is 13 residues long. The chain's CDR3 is CASSPSWLDEQYF. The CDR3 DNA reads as TGTGCCAGCAGCCCCAGTTGGTTGGACGAGCAGTACTTC.

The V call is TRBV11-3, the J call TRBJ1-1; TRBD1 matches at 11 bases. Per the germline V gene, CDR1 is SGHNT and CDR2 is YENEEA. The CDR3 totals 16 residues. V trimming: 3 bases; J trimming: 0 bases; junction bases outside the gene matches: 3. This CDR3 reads CASSFGTGGLNTEAFF. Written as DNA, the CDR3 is TGTGCCAGCAGCTTTGGGACAGGGGGACTGAACACTGAAGCTTTCTTT.

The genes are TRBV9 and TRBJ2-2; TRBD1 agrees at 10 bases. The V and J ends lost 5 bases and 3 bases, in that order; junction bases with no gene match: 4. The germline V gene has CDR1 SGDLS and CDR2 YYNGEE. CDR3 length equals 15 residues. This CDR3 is CASRRGTGDTGELFF. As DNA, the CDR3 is TGTGCCAGCAGGAGGGGGACAGGGGACACCGGGGAGCTGTTTTTT.